This TCR beta chain was recorded in a study of molecular identifiers for immune sequencing clone quantification. The overall study: Split five ways in replicates, RNA from around 20,000 or 99,000 naive CD8 cells had four portions sequenced.

Regarding this clonotype: The antigen is not known. One end of the junction fails to match germline, which may point to a read error.

Whole-study findings and limits: Barcodes shared by identical TCR molecules could lead to underestimated sizes of highly expanded clones. A single cell's spiked Jurkat TCR RNA was reportedly detectable among roughly 1 million naive cells.

Previously described methods with listed TCR primers produced the bulk TCR libraries. One entry per CDR3 protein, called by TCRdb with MiXCR from the PCR reads. The table records under 800,000 distinct CDR3 sequences, roughly 27% of them present only once. This CDR3 has 15 residues. Germline assignment: CDR1 SQVTM and CDR2 ANQGSEA. The sequenced sample was naive CD8+ T cells from blood, with Jurkat cell RNA spiked in. Noted subset: FACS-sorted CD8+CD4-CCR7+CD45RA+ naive T cells. This chain joins TRBV29-1 and TRBJ2-7; a weak D match, TRBD1 (5 bases). This receptor was obtained from a human donor in good health. Some libraries in this study had Jurkat cell RNA spiked in. Written as DNA, the CDR3 is TGCAGCGTTGAGGGTGAGGACACAAACTCCTACGAGCAGGACTTC. This encodes CSVEGEDTNSYEQDF.